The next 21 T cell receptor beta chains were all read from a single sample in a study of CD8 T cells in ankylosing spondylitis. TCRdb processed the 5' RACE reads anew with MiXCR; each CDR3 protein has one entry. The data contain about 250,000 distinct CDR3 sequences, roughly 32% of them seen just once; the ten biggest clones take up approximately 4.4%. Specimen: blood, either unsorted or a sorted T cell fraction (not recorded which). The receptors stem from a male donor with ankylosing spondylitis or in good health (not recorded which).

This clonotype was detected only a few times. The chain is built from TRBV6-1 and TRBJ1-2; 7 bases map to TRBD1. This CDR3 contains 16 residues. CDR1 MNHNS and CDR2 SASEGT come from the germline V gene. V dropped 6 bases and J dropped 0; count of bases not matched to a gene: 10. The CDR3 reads CASRQPGGTANYGYTF. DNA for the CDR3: TGTGCCAGCAGGCAACCAGGGGGGACAGCTAACTATGGCTACACCTTC.

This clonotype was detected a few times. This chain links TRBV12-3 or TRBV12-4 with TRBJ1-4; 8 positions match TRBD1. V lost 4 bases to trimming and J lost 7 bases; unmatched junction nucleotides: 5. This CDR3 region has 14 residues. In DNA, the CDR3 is TGTGCCAGCAGTTCGACAGGGGCGGCTGAAAAACTGTTTTTT. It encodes CASSSTGAAEKLFF.

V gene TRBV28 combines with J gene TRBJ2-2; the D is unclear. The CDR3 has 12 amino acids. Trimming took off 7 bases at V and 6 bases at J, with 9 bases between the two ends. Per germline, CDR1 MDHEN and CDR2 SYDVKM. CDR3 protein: CASTLRSGELFF. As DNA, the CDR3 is TGTGCCAGCACCTTGCGATCCGGGGAGCTGTTTTTT.

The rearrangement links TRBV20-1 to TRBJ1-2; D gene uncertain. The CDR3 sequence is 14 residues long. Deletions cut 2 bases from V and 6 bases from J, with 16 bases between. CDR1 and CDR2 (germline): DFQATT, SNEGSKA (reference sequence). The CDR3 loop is CSARTRQEWDGYTF. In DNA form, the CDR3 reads TGCAGTGCTAGAACTAGACAAGAGTGGGATGGCTACACCTTC.

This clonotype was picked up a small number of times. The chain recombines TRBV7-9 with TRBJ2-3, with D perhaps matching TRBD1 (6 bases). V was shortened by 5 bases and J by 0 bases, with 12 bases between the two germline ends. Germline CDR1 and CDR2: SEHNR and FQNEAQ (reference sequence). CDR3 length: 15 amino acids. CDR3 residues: CASSTRQDSTDTQYF. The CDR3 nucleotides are TGTGCCAGCAGCACTAGACAGGATAGCACAGATACGCAGTATTTT.

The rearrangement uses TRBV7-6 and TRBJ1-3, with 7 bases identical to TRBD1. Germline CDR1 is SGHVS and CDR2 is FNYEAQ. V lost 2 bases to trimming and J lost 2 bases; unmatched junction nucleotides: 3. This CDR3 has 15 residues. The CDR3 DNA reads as TGTGCCAGCAGCTTACAGGGGGACCCTGGAAACACCATATATTTT. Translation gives CASSLQGDPGNTIYF.

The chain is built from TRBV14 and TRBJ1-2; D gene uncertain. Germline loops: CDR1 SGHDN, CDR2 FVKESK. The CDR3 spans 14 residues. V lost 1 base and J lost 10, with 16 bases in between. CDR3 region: CASSQVGNRNPYTF. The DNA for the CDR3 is TGTGCCAGCAGCCAAGTAGGGAACCGGAACCCCTACACCTTC.

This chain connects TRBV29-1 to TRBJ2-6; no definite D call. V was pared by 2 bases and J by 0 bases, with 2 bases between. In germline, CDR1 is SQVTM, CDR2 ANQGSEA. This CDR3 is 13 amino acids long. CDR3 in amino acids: CSVETSGANVLTF. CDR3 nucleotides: TGCAGCGTTGAAACCTCTGGGGCCAACGTCCTGACTTTC.

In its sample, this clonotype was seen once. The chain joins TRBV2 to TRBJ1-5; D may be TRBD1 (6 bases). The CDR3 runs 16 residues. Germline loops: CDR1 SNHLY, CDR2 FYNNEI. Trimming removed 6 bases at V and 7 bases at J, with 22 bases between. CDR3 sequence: CASRGGGGHSGQPQHF. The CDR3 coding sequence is TGTGCCAGCAGGGGAGGGGGGGGACACTCTGGGCAGCCCCAGCATTTT.

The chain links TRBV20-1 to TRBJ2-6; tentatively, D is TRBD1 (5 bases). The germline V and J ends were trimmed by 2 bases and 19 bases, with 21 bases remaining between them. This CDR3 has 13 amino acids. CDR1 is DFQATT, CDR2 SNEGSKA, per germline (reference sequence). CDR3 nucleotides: TGCAGTGCTAGAAATGCCCCCTTAGGGGATTCAACTTTC. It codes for CSARNAPLGDSTF.

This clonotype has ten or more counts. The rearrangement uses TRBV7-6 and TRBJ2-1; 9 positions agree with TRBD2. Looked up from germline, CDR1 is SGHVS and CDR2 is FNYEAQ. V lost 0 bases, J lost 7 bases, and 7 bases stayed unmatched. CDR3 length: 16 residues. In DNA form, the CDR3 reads TGTGCCAGCAGCTTAGCGGTGGGACTAGCCCCTAATGAGCAGTTCTTC. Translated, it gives CASSLAVGLAPNEQFF.

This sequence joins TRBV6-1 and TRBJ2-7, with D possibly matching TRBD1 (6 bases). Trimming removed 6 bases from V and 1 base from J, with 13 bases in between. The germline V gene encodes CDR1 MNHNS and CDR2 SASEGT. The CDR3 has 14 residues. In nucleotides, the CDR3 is TGTGCCAGCAGGGGGGCCGCCAGATCCTACGAGCAGTACTTC. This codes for CASRGAARSYEQYF.

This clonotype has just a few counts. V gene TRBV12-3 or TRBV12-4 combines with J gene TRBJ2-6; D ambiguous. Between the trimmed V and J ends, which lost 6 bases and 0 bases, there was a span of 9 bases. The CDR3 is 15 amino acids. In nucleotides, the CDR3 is TGTGCCAGCAGCGTCGATCGCTCTGGGGCCAACGTCCTGACTTTC. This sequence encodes CASSVDRSGANVLTF.

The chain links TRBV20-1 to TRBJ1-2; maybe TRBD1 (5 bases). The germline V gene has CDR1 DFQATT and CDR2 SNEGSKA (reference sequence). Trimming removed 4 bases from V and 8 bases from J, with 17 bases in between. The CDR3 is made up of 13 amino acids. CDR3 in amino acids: CSATAGTKDGYTF. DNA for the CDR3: TGCAGTGCTACTGCCGGGACTAAAGACGGCTACACCTTC.

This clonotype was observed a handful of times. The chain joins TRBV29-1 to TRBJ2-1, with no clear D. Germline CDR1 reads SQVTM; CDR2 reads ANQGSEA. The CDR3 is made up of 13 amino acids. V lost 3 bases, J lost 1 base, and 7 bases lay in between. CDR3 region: CSVEGRSYNEQFF. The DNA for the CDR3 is TGCAGCGTTGAGGGCAGGTCCTACAATGAGCAGTTCTTC.

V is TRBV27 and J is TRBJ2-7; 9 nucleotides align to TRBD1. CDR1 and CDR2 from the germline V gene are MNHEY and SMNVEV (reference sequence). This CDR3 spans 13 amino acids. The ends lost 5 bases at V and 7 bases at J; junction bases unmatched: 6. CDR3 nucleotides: TGTGCCAGCAGTGGGGGACAGGGACAAGAGCAGTACTTC. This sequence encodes CASSGGQGQEQYF.

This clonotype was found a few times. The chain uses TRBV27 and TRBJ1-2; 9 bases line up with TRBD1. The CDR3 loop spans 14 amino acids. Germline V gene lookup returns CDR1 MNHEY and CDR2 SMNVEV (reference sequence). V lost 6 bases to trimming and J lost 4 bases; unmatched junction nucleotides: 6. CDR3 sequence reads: CASRRQGGGYGYTF. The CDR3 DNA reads TGTGCCAGCAGAAGACAGGGGGGAGGCTATGGCTACACCTTC.

CDR3 in amino acids: CASSQELAGEYEQYF. In nucleotides, the CDR3 is TGTGCCAGCAGCCAAGAGTTGGCAGGGGAGTACGAGCAGTACTTC. This rearrangement joins TRBV4-2 to TRBJ2-7; D possibly corresponds to TRBD1 (6 bases). The CDR3 length is 15 residues. Trimming took off 0 bases at V and 4 bases at J, with 13 bases between the two ends. Germline loops: CDR1 LGHNA, CDR2 YNFKEQ.

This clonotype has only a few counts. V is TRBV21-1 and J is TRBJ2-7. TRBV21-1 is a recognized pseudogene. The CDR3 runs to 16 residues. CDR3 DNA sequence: TGTGCCAGCAGCAAAATCCTAACAGGTAGCTCCTACGAGCAGTACTTC. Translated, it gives CASSKILTGSSYEQYF.

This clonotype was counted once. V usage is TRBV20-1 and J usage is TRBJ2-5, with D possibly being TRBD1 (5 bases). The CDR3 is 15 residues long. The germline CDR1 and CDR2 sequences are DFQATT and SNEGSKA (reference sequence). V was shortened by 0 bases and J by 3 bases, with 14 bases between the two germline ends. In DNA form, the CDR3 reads TGCAGTGCTAGAGATTCGGCAGGGCTAGAAGAGACCCAGTACTTC. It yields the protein CSARDSAGLEETQYF.

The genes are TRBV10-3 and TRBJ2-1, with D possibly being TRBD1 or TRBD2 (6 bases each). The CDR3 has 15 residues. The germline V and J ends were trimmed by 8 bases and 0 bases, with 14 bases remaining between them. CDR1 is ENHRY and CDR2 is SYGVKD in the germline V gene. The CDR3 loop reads CAIESGAFSYNEQFF. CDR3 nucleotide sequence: TGTGCCATCGAGTCGGGGGCCTTCTCCTACAATGAGCAGTTCTTC.